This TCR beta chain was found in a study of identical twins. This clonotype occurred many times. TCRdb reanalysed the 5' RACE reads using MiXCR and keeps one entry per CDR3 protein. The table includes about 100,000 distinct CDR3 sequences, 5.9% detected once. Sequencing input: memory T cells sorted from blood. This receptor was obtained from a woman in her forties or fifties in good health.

The CDR3 protein is CATSDGDEQFF. The CDR3 DNA reads TGTGCCACCAGTGATGGAGATGAGCAGTTCTTC. The V and J genes are TRBV24-1 and TRBJ2-1; unclear D gene. V shed 3 bases and J shed 8 bases, with 4 bases lying between them. Germline V CDR1 and CDR2: KGHDR, SFDVKD. The CDR3 extends over 11 amino acids.